Below are 21 T cell receptor beta chains sequenced from a single sample in a study of T cell repertoires and Cas9 in healthy adults. Generated by immunoSEQ multiplex PCR, the TCRdb table keeps only in-frame clones and is missing some. The sample has 20,000 to 25,000 clones, about 88% seen once. Sequencing was carried out using CD4+ effector T cells (CD127+, CD25-, CD137-, CD154-) from PBMCs; culture status not recorded. The receptors were gathered from a human donor in good health.

The chain couples TRBV5-8 to TRBJ1-5, with D possibly being TRBD1 (5 bases). The V gene's germline CDR1 is SGHTS and CDR2 YDEGEE. This CDR3 is built from 13 residues. Trimming removed 0 bases from V and 5 bases from J, with 6 bases in between. CDR3 region: CASSLGGDQPQHF. CDR3 nucleotide sequence: TGTGCCAGCAGCTTGGGGGGGGATCAGCCCCAGCATTTT.

The V call is TRBV29-1, the J call TRBJ2-7, with a weak D call TRBD1 (5 bases). Germline CDR1 SQVTM, CDR2 ANQGSEA. Between the trimmed V and J ends, which lost 5 bases and 2 bases, there was a span of 13 bases. The CDR3 is made up of 13 amino acids. The CDR3 DNA reads TGCAGCGTTCAGGGAATCGGCACCTACGAGCAGTACTTC. This encodes CSVQGIGTYEQYF.

The J gene is TRBJ2-1, the V gene TRBV2; perhaps D is TRBD1 or TRBD2 (6 bases each). The CDR3 spans 15 residues. V gave up 6 bases and J gave up 9 bases, with 21 bases separating them. Germline CDR1 and CDR2: SNHLY and FYNNEI. The CDR3 coding sequence is TGTGCCAGCAGGGGAATAGGGGGGCAGGCGAGTGAGCAGTTCTTC. It encodes CASRGIGGQASEQFF.

The chain recombines TRBV29-1 with TRBJ2-3; D not certain. This CDR3 region has 11 residues. The germline V gene encodes CDR1 SQVTM and CDR2 ANQGSEA. Trimming stripped 4 bases from V and 10 bases from J, with 12 bases between. Here the CDR3 reads CSVVTGEAQYF. CDR3 nucleotide sequence: TGCAGCGTTGTAACTGGCGAGGCGCAGTATTTT.

The chain recombines TRBV2 with TRBJ1-3; D is unresolved. This CDR3 is 12 amino acids long. Germline V gene data show CDR1 as SNHLY and CDR2 as FYNNEI. Trimming removed 6 bases from V and 2 bases from J, with 5 bases in between. The CDR3 loop is CASRVAGNTIYF. CDR3 coding DNA: TGTGCCAGCAGGGTCGCTGGAAACACCATATATTTT.

This clone appeared once. One end of the junction varies from germline; a read error may be responsible. The chain has TRBV7-2 and TRBJ2-3; 9 nucleotides match TRBD2. Germline V lookup: CDR1 SGHTA, CDR2 FQGNSA. The CDR3 is 14 residues long. The CDR3 region is CASSLAGRADTQYF. For the CDR3, the DNA is TGTGCCAGCAGCCTAGCGGGGCGCGCAGATACGCAGTATTTT.

The genes are TRBV10-3 and TRBJ2-2; D remains unclear. Germline CDR1 reads ENHRY; CDR2 reads SYGVKD. The V end was cut by 4 bases, the J end by 4 bases, with 13 bases between. The CDR3 sequence is 15 residues long. The DNA of the CDR3 is TGTGCCATCAGTGTGGCAGGTTTGGGCACCGGGGAGCTGTTTTTT. Protein: CAISVAGLGTGELFF.

In nucleotides, the CDR3 is TGTGCCAGCAGACCCCTGGGGAGGGCCTACGAGCAGTACTTC. Its protein product is CASRPLGRAYEQYF. The chain couples TRBV6-6 to TRBJ2-7, with 7 bases identical to TRBD2. V was clipped by 6 bases and J by 2 bases; unmatched bases: 7. In germline, CDR1 is MNHNY, CDR2 SVGAGI (reference sequence). The CDR3 is made up of 14 amino acids.

The chain is built from TRBV5-5 and TRBJ2-5; 7 bases are shared with TRBD2. CDR1 and CDR2 (germline): SGHKS, YYEKEE (reference sequence). V lost 7 bases and J lost 5; bases outside the gene matches: 14. The CDR3 contains 15 residues. The CDR3 reads CASRGVGGIMETQYF. In DNA, the CDR3 is TGTGCCAGCCGGGGTGTCGGGGGGATAATGGAGACCCAGTACTTC.

Notes on this clone: The same CDR3 arises from other DNA sequences in this sample as well. The V call is TRBV9, the J call TRBJ2-7; the match to TRBD2 covers 7 bases. There are 12 residues in the CDR3. The trim removed 4 bases at V and 4 bases at J, leaving 2 bases unmatched. Germline V lookup: CDR1 SGDLS, CDR2 YYNGEE. This CDR3 is CASSSGGYEQYF. The CDR3 DNA is TGTGCCAGCAGCTCGGGGGGTTACGAGCAGTACTTC.

V and J are TRBV7-8 and TRBJ1-1, with TRBD1 identical over 9 bases. V dropped 7 bases and J dropped 3; count of bases not matched to a gene: 6. The germline V gene has CDR1 SGHVS and CDR2 FQNEAQ. This CDR3 has 14 amino acids. CDR3 sequence (DNA): TGTGCCAGCACATATCGGGACAGGGACACTGAAGCTTTCTTT. As protein: CASTYRDRDTEAFF.

The V and J genes are TRBV4-2 and TRBJ1-3, with D maybe TRBD1 (5 bases). The CDR3 has 14 residues. V was trimmed by 3 bases and J by 7 bases, leaving 13 bases between them. Looked up from germline, CDR1 is LGHNA and CDR2 is YNFKEQ. The CDR3 DNA follows: TGTGCCAGCAGCCAGCAGGGACCCACTAACACCATATATTTT. Translated, it gives CASSQQGPTNTIYF.

As to this clone: At one of its ends the junction is not consistent with the germline gene, which may arise from a read error. The chain recombines TRBV29-1 with TRBJ2-3; 7 bases agree with TRBD1. Per germline, CDR1 SQVTM and CDR2 ANQGSEA. The CDR3 sequence is 11 residues long. For the CDR3, the DNA is TGCAGCGTTCAGGGGGTCAGGGCCGTAAAATTT. Its translation: CSVQGVRAVKF.

The rearrangement links TRBV7-9 to TRBJ1-2; no reliable D call. Trimming removed 5 bases at V and 4 bases at J, with 11 bases between. CDR1 is SEHNR and CDR2 is FQNEAQ in the germline V gene (reference sequence). There are 13 residues in the CDR3. CDR3 nucleotides: TGTGCCAGCAGCCGAACCACTACCTATGGCTACACCTTC. This sequence encodes CASSRTTTYGYTF.

Only a few counts were recorded for this clone. The chain carries TRBV28 and TRBJ2-7; 9 nucleotides align to TRBD1. Germline V gene lookup returns CDR1 MDHEN and CDR2 SYDVKM. V lost 4 bases, J lost 4 bases, and 11 bases stayed unmatched. CDR3 length equals 16 residues. CDR3 nucleotide sequence: TGTGCCAGCAGTTCCACCGGGACAGGGAGGATGTACGAGCAGTACTTC. It specifies CASSSTGTGRMYEQYF.

The rearrangement joins TRBV10-3 to TRBJ2-6; D is undetermined. Germline V gene lookup returns CDR1 ENHRY and CDR2 SYGVKD. Trimming took off 10 bases at V and 0 bases at J, with 13 bases between the two ends. This CDR3 has 15 amino acids. Here the CDR3 reads CATEDTLSGANVLTF. CDR3 in DNA: TGTGCCACCGAGGATACGCTCTCTGGGGCCAACGTCCTGACTTTC.

The gene calls are TRBV11-2 and TRBJ1-6; D is possibly TRBD1 (5 bases). Germline V gene lookup returns CDR1 SGHAT and CDR2 FQNNGV. This CDR3 region has 16 residues. Between the trimmed V and J ends, which lost 5 bases and 4 bases, there was a span of 15 bases. CDR3 sequence: CASSPARGGYNSPLHF. The CDR3 nucleotides are TGTGCCAGCAGCCCAGCCCGGGGCGGGTATAATTCACCCCTCCACTTT.

The chain joins TRBV13 to TRBJ1-2; D is possibly TRBD1 (5 bases). With 5 bases removed from V and 4 bases from J, the gap between germline ends came to 20 bases. From germline, CDR1 is PRHDT and CDR2 FYEKMQ (reference sequence). The CDR3 runs to 16 residues. CDR3 protein: CASSPREGFGVYGYTF. CDR3 in DNA: TGTGCCAGCAGCCCCCGGGAGGGGTTCGGGGTCTATGGCTACACCTTC.

The genes are TRBV6-5 and TRBJ2-7, with D tentatively TRBD1 (6 bases). CDR3 length: 12 residues. The V and J ends lost 6 bases and 6 bases respectively, with 12 bases between them. CDR1 and CDR2 from the germline V gene are MNHEY and SVGAGI. DNA of the CDR3: TGTGCCAGCAGCCGAACAGGGTTCGAGCAGTACTTC. This codes for CASSRTGFEQYF.

This clone was found once. The rearrangement joins TRBV6-5 to TRBJ2-5, with D perhaps matching TRBD2 (5 bases). Looked up from germline, CDR1 is MNHEY and CDR2 is SVGAGI. The ends were cut back, 5 bases at V and 1 base at J, with 11 bases in the middle. The CDR3 totals 14 residues. The CDR3 reads CASSISLAQETQYF. The CDR3 DNA follows: TGTGCCAGCAGTATAAGCCTAGCCCAAGAGACCCAGTACTTC.

The chain couples TRBV6-5 to TRBJ2-1; the match to TRBD2 covers 7 bases. Unmatched junction bases numbered 4, after V lost 0 bases and J lost 8 bases. The CDR3 covers 14 residues. CDR1 and CDR2 (germline): MNHEY, SVGAGI. For the CDR3, the DNA is TGTGCCAGCAGTTACTCGCTGGGAGGGTATGAGCAGTTCTTC. This codes for CASSYSLGGYEQFF.